One sample yielded the 12 T cell receptor beta chains listed below, sequenced in a study of T-cell memory formation after mild COVID-19. TCRdb re-analysed the 5' RACE reads in MiXCR, keeping a single row per CDR3 protein. The repertoire holds some 150,000 distinct CDR3 sequences, with more than 13% as singletons. What was sequenced was PBMCs or a T cell subset sorted from them (not recorded which). The receptors were gathered from an adult woman who had mild COVID-19 (a few samples of this study predate the infection). Cell type and time point are not known.

The chain links TRBV5-1 to TRBJ1-4; TRBD1 is a possible D gene (6 bases). V was clipped by 3 bases and J by 4 bases, with 10 bases between them. The CDR3 consists of 14 residues. Germline V gene lookup returns CDR1 SGHRS and CDR2 YFSETQ. The CDR3 sequence: CASSSGAGNEKLFF. CDR3 sequence (DNA): TGCGCCAGCAGCTCAGGGGCGGGTAATGAAAAACTGTTTTTT. The whole variable domain, remainder taken from reference TRBV5-1 and TRBJ1-4, is KAGVTQTPRYLIKTRGQQVTLSCSPISGHRSVSWYQQTPGQGLQFLFEYFSETQRNKGNFPGRFSGRQFSNSRSEMNVSTLELGDSALYLCASSSGAGNEKLFFGSGTQLSVL.

This clonotype was observed at least ten times. The gene calls are TRBV7-9 and TRBJ2-5; the D is unclear. V lost 5 bases to trimming and J lost 4 bases, with 14 bases between them. Germline V CDR1 and CDR2: SEHNR, FQNEAQ (reference sequence). The CDR3 consists of 14 residues. Here the CDR3 DNA reads TGTGCCAGCAGCCCCCCCGACCAGAGAGAGACCCAGTACTTC. Residues: CASSPPDQRETQYF.

Only a few counts were recorded for this clonotype. CDR3 residues: CAWSVSGSYEQYF. In nucleotides, the CDR3 is TGTGCCTGGAGTGTTTCGGGGTCCTACGAGCAGTACTTC. The chain uses TRBV30 and TRBJ2-7, with TRBD2 as a possible D gene (5 bases). Per germline, CDR1 GTSNPN and CDR2 SVGIG (reference sequence). The CDR3 is 13 amino acids. V lost 0 bases to trimming and J lost 1 base, with 7 bases between them.

The V gene is TRBV10-1, the J gene TRBJ2-5; 12 bases agree with TRBD2. The germline CDR1 and CDR2 sequences are WNHNN and SYGVQD (reference sequence). Germline trimming cut 0 bases from V and 5 bases from J; bases unmatched to any gene: 4. CDR3 length equals 16 residues. The CDR3 bases are TGCGCCAGCAGTGAGTCGACTAGCGGGAGAGGGGAGACCCAGTACTTC. Its protein product is CASSESTSGRGETQYF.

The CDR3 is CAINQDGNSPLHF. The CDR3, as DNA: TGTGCCATCAACCAGGACGGAAATTCACCCCTCCACTTT. J is TRBJ1-6 and V is TRBV10-3; D unclear. The CDR3 spans 13 residues. The ends were cut back, 7 bases at V and 7 bases at J, with 11 bases in the middle. CDR1 is ENHRY, CDR2 SYGVKD, per germline.

The CDR3 DNA is TGCGCCAGCAAACTACAGGGGGGGAACACTGAAGCTTTCTTT. Its protein is CASKLQGGNTEAFF. The chain links TRBV5-1 to TRBJ1-1; the match to TRBD1 covers 8 bases. Germline CDR1 SGHRS, CDR2 YFSETQ. The CDR3 totals 14 residues. The V and J ends lost 6 bases and 1 base, in that order; junction bases with no gene match: 5.

The rearrangement uses TRBV9 and TRBJ2-3; 14 bases line up with TRBD2. The CDR3 covers 18 residues. CDR1 and CDR2 from the germline V gene are SGDLS and YYNGEE. Losses at the gene ends were 6 bases for V and 4 bases for J; bases not matched to a gene: 13. The CDR3 region has the DNA TGTGCCAGCACCCCGGCGGGACTAGCGGGAGTAAGCTCAGATACGCAGTATTTT. Amino acids: CASTPAGLAGVSSDTQYF.

This clonotype was picked up many times. V and J are TRBV9 and TRBJ1-5; 9 bases are a match to TRBD1. V was pared by 3 bases and J by 1 base, with 14 bases of the junction left unmatched. Per germline, CDR1 SGDLS and CDR2 YYNGEE. The CDR3 spans 19 residues. In DNA form, the CDR3 reads TGTGCCAGCAGCGGACAGGGGGATCTTAGAGGTTTGAGCAATCAGCCCCAGCATTTT. Its translation: CASSGQGDLRGLSNQPQHF.

The table lists this clonotype with a count of one. The chain links TRBV2 to TRBJ2-7; D is uncertain. Trimming shortened V by 6 bases and J by 0 bases, and 12 bases separated the two germline ends. The CDR3 has 14 amino acids. Germline V gene lookup returns CDR1 SNHLY and CDR2 FYNNEI. The CDR3 here is CASSIGRASYEQYF. The CDR3 nucleotides read TGTGCCAGCAGCATAGGAAGGGCCTCCTACGAGCAGTACTTC.

The sample holds a few counts of this clonotype. V usage is TRBV24-1 and J usage is TRBJ2-1; 8 bases line up with TRBD1. V trimming: 9 bases; J trimming: 6 bases; junction bases outside the gene matches: 6. The CDR3 totals 13 residues. From germline, CDR1 is KGHDR and CDR2 SFDVKD. DNA of the CDR3: TGTGCCACCCGGACAGGGATAAGCAATGAGCAGTTCTTC. Translated, it gives CATRTGISNEQFF.

This clonotype turned up a few times. This chain links TRBV6-4 with TRBJ2-6; no definite D call. CDR3 length: 15 residues. Trimming cost V 2 bases and J 1 base, with 6 bases left between them. The V gene's germline CDR1 is MRHNA and CDR2 SNTAGT. This CDR3 reads CASSDTQSGANVLTF. CDR3 DNA sequence: TGTGCCAGCAGTGACACCCAGTCTGGGGCCAACGTCCTGACTTTC.

This clonotype appeared a few times. The V and J genes are TRBV9 and TRBJ1-6, with 8 bases matching TRBD1. CDR1 is SGDLS and CDR2 is YYNGEE in the germline V gene. Trimming removed 3 bases from V and 7 bases from J; junction bases left unmatched: 6. This CDR3 contains 15 residues. This CDR3 reads CASSGLTGVNSPLHF. The CDR3 DNA is TGTGCCAGCAGCGGGTTGACAGGGGTCAATTCACCCCTCCACTTT.